The 15 T cell receptor beta chains presented below share a single source sample, sequenced in a study of identical twins. TCRdb reprocessed the 5' RACE reads with MiXCR, giving one entry per CDR3 protein. The sample includes roughly 490,000 distinct CDR3 sequences, 14% seen only once; the top ten take 0.8% to 1%. These data were likewise used in another study, on yellow fever vaccine responses in identical twins.

Sequenced: CD4+ T cells sorted from blood. These receptors all come from a young woman in good health.

This clonotype was recorded many times. The chain joins TRBV12-3 or TRBV12-4 to TRBJ1-5; maybe TRBD1 (6 bases). V shed 10 bases and J shed 4 bases, with 14 bases lying between them. The CDR3 sequence is 13 residues long. The CDR3 spells CATDGGRNQPQHF. CDR3 nucleotides: TGTGCCACCGATGGGGGCCGGAATCAGCCCCAGCATTTT.

The chain carries TRBV5-1 and TRBJ2-1; no reliable D call. Trimming stripped 6 bases from V and 5 bases from J, with 9 bases between. The germline V gene encodes CDR1 SGHRS and CDR2 YFSETQ. The length of the CDR3 is 12 residues. CDR3 region: CASTRSNNEQFF. CDR3 bases: TGCGCCAGCACTCGGAGCAACAATGAGCAGTTCTTC.

The chain is built from TRBV12-3 or TRBV12-4 and TRBJ2-2, with 9 bases aligning to TRBD1. The CDR3 totals 16 residues. Trimming cost V 6 bases and J 1 base; bases outside gene matches: 6. CDR3 nucleotides: TGTGCCAGCAGCCGGGACAGGGTCGTGAACACCGGGGAGCTGTTTTTT. Encoded protein: CASSRDRVVNTGELFF.

This rearrangement joins TRBV18 to TRBJ2-2; 7 nucleotides match TRBD2. The J segment lost 5 bases and the V segment lost 3 bases, leaving 3 bases of the junction unmatched. Germline values: CDR1 KGHSH, CDR2 LQKENI. The CDR3 spans 14 residues. CDR3 region: CASSPYGGTGELFF. For the CDR3, the DNA is TGTGCCAGCTCACCCTACGGGGGGACCGGGGAGCTGTTTTTT. The variable domain in full, completed from reference TRBV18 and TRBJ2-2, reads NAGVMQNPRHLVRRRGQEARLRCSPMKGHSHVYWYRQLPEEGLKFMVYLQKENIIDESGMPKERFSAEFPKEGPSILRIQQVVRGDSAAYFCASSPYGGTGELFFGEGSRLTVL.

This clonotype was seen more than once but under ten times. J is TRBJ2-3 and V is TRBV6-2 or TRBV6-3, with a tentative D call TRBD2 (6 bases). Trimming left V 7 bases short and J 0 bases short, with 17 bases between. Germline V lookup: CDR1 MNHEY, CDR2 SVGEGT. This CDR3 is built from 16 residues. The CDR3 nucleotides are TGTGCCAGCAATCGCGGTGGGAGGACCAGCACAGATACGCAGTATTTT. This translates into CASNRGGRTSTDTQYF.

This chain joins TRBV6-6 and TRBJ1-1, with D unclear. Trimming took off 5 bases at V and 6 bases at J, with 7 bases between the two ends. Germline CDR1 is MNHNY and CDR2 is SVGAGI (reference sequence). CDR3 length: 11 residues. The CDR3 coding sequence is TGTGCCAGCAGTCGAGAATCTGAAGCTTTCTTT. The encoded protein is CASSRESEAFF.

This clonotype occurred a few times. The chain uses TRBV5-1 and TRBJ2-1, with 14 bases aligning to TRBD2. Germline V gene data show CDR1 as SGHRS and CDR2 as YFSETQ. The V and J ends lost 2 bases and 9 bases, in that order; junction bases with no gene match: 13. This CDR3 is 18 amino acids long. The CDR3, as DNA: TGCGCCAGCAGCTTTACGACTAGCGGGGGGGCCTATCTTCCTGAGCAGTTCTTC. Residues: CASSFTTSGGAYLPEQFF.

The table lists this clonotype with many counts. CDR3 sequence: CASSRQGGSYNEQFF. The CDR3 DNA reads as TGTGCCAGCAGTAGACAGGGGGGCTCCTACAATGAGCAGTTCTTC. The V and J genes are TRBV6-1 and TRBJ2-1; 9 nucleotides match TRBD1. The V segment lost 5 bases and the J segment 0 bases; nucleotides outside the gene matches: 2. Germline V gives CDR1 MNHNS, CDR2 SASEGT. This CDR3 contains 15 residues.

The gene calls are TRBV28 and TRBJ1-2; D ambiguous. Trimming shortened V by 4 bases and J by 1 base, and 13 bases separated the two germline ends. The CDR3 loop spans 15 amino acids. CDR1 MDHEN and CDR2 SYDVKM come from the germline V gene. CDR3 coding DNA: TGTGCCAGCAGTTCCTTTTGGAGGCTTAACTATGGCTACACCTTC. Its protein product is CASSSFWRLNYGYTF.

The chain has TRBV30 and TRBJ2-7, with a tentative D call TRBD1 (6 bases). Germline CDR1 reads GTSNPN; CDR2 reads SVGIG (reference sequence). This CDR3 has 14 residues. Trimming stripped 5 bases from V and 2 bases from J, with 16 bases between. CDR3 coding DNA: TGTGCCTGGGGCCGATCACAGGGAACCTACGAGCAGTACTTC. Its protein product is CAWGRSQGTYEQYF. Complete variable domain (other parts from reference TRBV30 and TRBJ2-7): SQTIHQWPATLVQPVGSPLSLECTVEGTSNPNLYWYRQAAGRGLQLLFYSVGIGQISSEVPQNLSASRPQDRQFILSSKKLLLSDSGFYLCAWGRSQGTYEQYFGPGTRLTVT.

This clonotype was counted only a few times. The chain couples TRBV29-1 to TRBJ2-6; unclear D gene. Germline CDR1 reads SQVTM; CDR2 reads ANQGSEA. This CDR3 region has 13 residues. V was pared by 7 bases and J by 4 bases, with 11 bases between. The CDR3 loop reads CSAAPSGANVLTF. In DNA form, the CDR3 reads TGCAGCGCTGCCCCGAGCGGGGCCAACGTCCTGACTTTC.

This clonotype was seen only a few times. The chain carries TRBV6-2 or TRBV6-3 and TRBJ2-1; 7 nucleotides agree with TRBD1. Looked up from germline, CDR1 is MNHEY and CDR2 is SVGEGT. This CDR3 contains 15 residues. Trimming cost V 4 bases and J 7 bases; bases outside gene matches: 10. The CDR3 DNA reads TGTGCCAGCAGTTTTGAGGGACAGAAAAAAAATGAGCAGTTCTTC. Protein sequence: CASSFEGQKKNEQFF.

This chain connects TRBV6-2 or TRBV6-3 to TRBJ2-1, with D maybe TRBD1 (5 bases). V gave up 4 bases and J gave up 5 bases, with 9 bases separating them. Germline lookup yields CDR1 MNHEY and CDR2 SVGEGT. CDR3 size: 13 residues. In DNA form, the CDR3 reads TGTGCCAGCAGTTTGACCAGGGACAATGAGCAGTTCTTC. It yields the protein CASSLTRDNEQFF.

V and J are TRBV5-1 and TRBJ2-2, with 8 bases matching TRBD2. V trimming: 4 bases; J trimming: 4 bases; junction bases outside the gene matches: 6. The germline V gene has CDR1 SGHRS and CDR2 YFSETQ. CDR3 length: 15 amino acids. Written as DNA, the CDR3 is TGCGCCAGCAGCGGTCATAGCGGGACCACCGGGGAGCTGTTTTTT. Translated, it gives CASSGHSGTTGELFF.

The chain has TRBV20-1 and TRBJ2-5; 9 nucleotides agree with TRBD2. The CDR3 spans 14 residues. CDR1 and CDR2 (germline): DFQATT, SNEGSKA (reference sequence). J lost 7 bases, V lost 4 bases, and 10 bases had no gene match. The CDR3 here is CSAITSGLRRTQYF. The CDR3 region has the DNA TGCAGTGCTATAACTAGCGGGTTGAGGAGGACCCAGTACTTC.